A selection of T cell receptor beta chains follows, all from one sample in a study of technical replicates of blood from a few donors. Data came from immunoSEQ multiplex PCR; TCRdb stores just in-frame clones and leaves some out. The sample lists approximately 75,000 clones, nearly 98% seen once, with less than 0.2% in the top ten. Sample: T cells isolated from PBMCs. The source of these receptors is a human donor in good health. Both conserved end residues are trimmed from each CDR3. Fields, in order: V gene, CDR3 protein.

TRBV19	ASSKGPGTPYGYT
TRBV5-6	ASSFPAGEYEQY
TRBV29-1	SAGTVPTSEQF
TRBV5-1	ASSPLAGGTNTGELF
TRBV6-5	ASMTGRNTEAF
TRBV7-9	ASSFLGRETHYGYT
TRBV5-4	ASSLAHGGDNEQF
TRBV7-9	ASSSTSGSYNEQF
TRBV28	ASSSPSWQGQTQY
TRBV19	ASSLDRATTGYEQY
TRBV5-4	ASSFSAQAAYNEQF
TRBV4-1	ASSLTGGPSGNTIY
TRBV10-3	ANSVNLAGDSTGELF
TRBV6-1	ASSETGGGNTIY
TRBV7-9	ASSLFDRTGGRNEQY
TRBV27	ASSLGLAGPSYEQY
TRBV4-1	ASSHLIPRQGETQY
TRBV5-8	ASIRRTYTEAF
TRBV23-1	ASSQVQFSNQPQH
TRBV15	ATDKGGAYNEQF
TRBV5-5	ASSLEGADGYT
TRBV6-1	ASTEGQGASYEQY